The 5 T cell receptor beta chains in this list originate from one sample, sequenced in a study of liver allograft versus peripheral blood T cells. As for the study in general: The study compared liver allograft T cell receptor repertoires against peripheral blood repertoires of liver transplant recipients.

MiXCR was run by TCRdb on the reads, yielding one entry per CDR3 protein. The sample has over 5,500 distinct CDR3 sequences; approximately 18% are singletons. The receptor source for this set is a human patient who had a liver transplant. Some of the T cells might come from the graft donor.

This clonotype was recorded a few times. This chain links TRBV10-3 with TRBJ2-3; the match to TRBD2 covers 12 bases. CDR3 length: 16 residues. Germline V gene lookup returns CDR1 ENHRY and CDR2 SYGVKD. Trimming cost V 4 bases and J 2 bases; bases outside gene matches: 4. The CDR3 nucleotides read TGTGCCATCAGTGGACTAGCGGGGGCCCCCACAGATACGCAGTATTTT. Amino acid sequence: CAISGLAGAPTDTQYF.

This clonotype was counted a few times. The chain joins TRBV10-3 to TRBJ1-1; D may be TRBD1 (5 bases). CDR1 is ENHRY, CDR2 SYGVKD, per germline. The CDR3 length is 13 residues. Trimming stripped 0 bases from V and 8 bases from J, with 10 bases between. The CDR3 coding sequence is TGTGCCATCAGTGAGTCTGTGGGGACGGAAGCTTTCTTT. Protein product: CAISESVGTEAFF.

This clonotype appeared a few times. The chain carries TRBV9 and TRBJ1-5, with D perhaps TRBD1 (5 bases). This CDR3 contains 14 residues. Trimming took 5 bases from V and 6 from J, leaving 15 bases between them. Looked up from germline, CDR1 is SGDLS and CDR2 is YYNGEE. Here the CDR3 reads CASSGGSPGQPQHF. CDR3 DNA sequence: TGTGCCAGCAGTGGGGGATCGCCAGGTCAGCCCCAGCATTTT.

The J gene is TRBJ1-5, the V gene TRBV5-1; a possible D gene is TRBD1 (5 bases). Germline V CDR1 and CDR2: SGHRS, YFSETQ. V dropped 1 base and J dropped 5 bases, with 10 bases sitting between them. The CDR3 length is 14 residues. The CDR3 DNA sequence: TGCGCCAGCAGCTTGATCGGGGGAGATCAGCCCCAGCATTTT. Translating it yields CASSLIGGDQPQHF.

Within the sample, this clonotype is medium-sized. The chain combines TRBV7-2 with TRBJ1-1, with 11 bases matching TRBD1. V was pared by 5 bases and J by 5 bases, with 7 bases of the junction left unmatched. Looked up from germline, CDR1 is SGHTA and CDR2 is FQGNSA. This CDR3 contains 15 residues. The chain's CDR3 is CASSGQGAIGTEAFF. CDR3 coding DNA: TGTGCCAGCAGCGGACAGGGGGCAATAGGTACTGAAGCTTTCTTT.